What follows describes a single T cell receptor (beta chain). In the original processing: Cell counts per sample came from amplifying reference gene primers. TCRdb's copy holds only in-frame clones and misses some; the assay was immunoSEQ multiplex PCR. That table furnishes V, J and clone size, whereas the DNA furnished D and trimming. Here the sample spans 70,000 to 85,000 clones, around 86% being singletons. The data are from a study of blood T cell repertoires in COVID-19. About the study: Samples came from the United States, Italy and Spain, spanning acute and convalescent COVID-19.

Per the germline V gene, CDR1 is SNHLY and CDR2 is FYNNEI. Trimming took 1 base from V and 5 from J; bases not matched to a gene: 4. CDR3 size: 14 residues. J is TRBJ1-2 and V is TRBV2; 7 nucleotides align to TRBD1. The TCR sequence derives from a human donor in a cohort sampled during active COVID-19. Sequenced material: peripheral blood. CDR3 coding DNA: TGTGCCAGCAGTGAAGACAGGGGTCCATATGGCTACACCTTC. Protein sequence: CASSEDRGPYGYTF.